This T cell receptor beta chain stems from a study of shared T cell receptors in the human thymus. Using immunoSEQ multiplex PCR, the repertoire was profiled, and TCRdb retains in-frame clones only, with some absent. The sample carries hundreds of thousands of clones, approximately 87% recorded once. With V trimmed by 1 base and J by 2 bases, 5 bases remained unmatched. Germline V CDR1 and CDR2: SGHDN, FVKESK. The CDR3 length is 16 residues. This clone was seen just once. These data were also filed under a second study, of human thymus T cells. That work states: The thymus was resected at corrective cardiac surgery. Thymic and blood repertoires seemed to show skewed V and J gene use.

The chain links TRBV14 to TRBJ2-7, with 10 bases identical to TRBD2. This TCR was sampled from a boy in the first two years of life with a congenital heart defect. Specimen: thymocytes. The CDR3 reads CASSQAGLAEPYEQYF. In DNA, the CDR3 is TGTGCCAGCAGCCAAGCAGGACTAGCGGAACCCTACGAGCAGTACTTC.